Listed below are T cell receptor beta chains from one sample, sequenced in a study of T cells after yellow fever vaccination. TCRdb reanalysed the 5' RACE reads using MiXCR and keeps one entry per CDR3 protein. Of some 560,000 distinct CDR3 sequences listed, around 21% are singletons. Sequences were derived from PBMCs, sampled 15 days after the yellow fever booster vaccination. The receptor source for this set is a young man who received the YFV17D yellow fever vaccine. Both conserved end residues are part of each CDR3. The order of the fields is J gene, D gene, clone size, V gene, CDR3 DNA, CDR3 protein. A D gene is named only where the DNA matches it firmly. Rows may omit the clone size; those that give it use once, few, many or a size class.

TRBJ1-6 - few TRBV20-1 TGCAGTGCTAGCCGAATAGGGACTGCACCTGATAATTCACCCCTCCACTTT CSASRIGTAPDNSPLHF
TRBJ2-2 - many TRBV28 TGTGCCAGCAGTTTAACCGGGGAGCTGTTTTTT CASSLTGELFF
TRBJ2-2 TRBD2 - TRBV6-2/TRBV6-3 TGTGCCAGCAGTCTCCGGGGGGGAAGTGGGGAGCTGTTTTTT CASSLRGGSGELFF
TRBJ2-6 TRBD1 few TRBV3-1 TGTGCCAGCAGCCCGCCCCTATCAGGGGGTGCTGGGGCCAACGTCCTGACTTTC CASSPPLSGGAGANVLTF
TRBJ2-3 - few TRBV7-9 TGTGCCAGCAGCCATCCTAAAAGGGCTCCCACAGATACGCAGTATTTT CASSHPKRAPTDTQYF
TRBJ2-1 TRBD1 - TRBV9 TGTGCCAGCAGCGTAGCGGGACAGGGCTACAATGAGCAGTTCTTC CASSVAGQGYNEQFF
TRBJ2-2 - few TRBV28 TGTGCCAGCAGTCCTAGCGAAGCGGGCACCGGGGAGCTGTTTTTT CASSPSEAGTGELFF
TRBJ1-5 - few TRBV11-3 TGTGCCAGCAGCTTAACGTCGACAGTACAATGGCAGCCCCAGCATTTT CASSLTSTVQWQPQHF
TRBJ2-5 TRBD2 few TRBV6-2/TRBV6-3 TGTGCCAGCAGTAGAGCGGGAGGCCCCCGAGAGACCCAGTACTTC CASSRAGGPRETQYF
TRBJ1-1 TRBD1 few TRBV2 TGTGCCAGCAGAACAGGGGGTGCTGAAGCTTTCTTT CASRTGGAEAFF
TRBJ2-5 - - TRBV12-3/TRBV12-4 TGTGCCAGCAACGCAGGGGTACAAGAGACCCAGTACTTC CASNAGVQETQYF
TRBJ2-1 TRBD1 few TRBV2 TGTGCCAGCAGGGCCGGGACAGCTCTTGGGAATGAGCAGTTCTTC CASRAGTALGNEQFF
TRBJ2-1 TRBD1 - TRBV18 TGTGCCAGCTCACCGGGGACAGATTACAATGAGCAGTTCTTC CASSPGTDYNEQFF
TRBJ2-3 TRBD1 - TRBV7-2 TGTGCCAGCAGCTTAGAGGGACAGGGAGGGGCAGATACGCAGTATTTT CASSLEGQGGADTQYF
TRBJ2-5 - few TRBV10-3 TGTGCCAGCCTGGGGGTACAGCCGGGGCAGACCCAGTACTTC CASLGVQPGQTQYF
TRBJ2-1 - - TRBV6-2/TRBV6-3 TGTGCCAGCAAATCCTTAGCGGTCGGGGCCTACAATGAGCAGTTCTTC CASKSLAVGAYNEQFF
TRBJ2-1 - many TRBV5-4 TGTGCCAGCAGCTTGGGGGCAGGGCCAAACAATGAGCAGTTCTTC CASSLGAGPNNEQFF
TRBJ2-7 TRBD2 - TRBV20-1 TGCAGTGCTACCTTCCGACTAGCGGGGGGCTCCTACGAGCAGTACTTC CSATFRLAGGSYEQYF
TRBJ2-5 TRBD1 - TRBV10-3 TGTGCCATCAGTGAGGGACAGGGGCCCTGGGGGTCCCAGTACTTC CAISEGQGPWGSQYF
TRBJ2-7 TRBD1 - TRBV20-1 TGCAGTGCTCCGACAGGGGAGGTCTACGAGCAGTACTTC CSAPTGEVYEQYF
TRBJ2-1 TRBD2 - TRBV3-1 TGTGCCAGCAGCCAACCGAATAGCGGGGATTACAATGAGCAGTTCTTC CASSQPNSGDYNEQFF
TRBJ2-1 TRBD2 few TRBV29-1 TGCAGCGCCGGCGGGAGAGCCACGGGAAATGAGCAGTTCTTC CSAGGRATGNEQFF
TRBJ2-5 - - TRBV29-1 TGCAGCGTTGAACACTCCCAAGAGACCCAGTACTTC CSVEHSQETQYF
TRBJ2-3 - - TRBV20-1 TGCAGTGCTATATCAGGCGGCTCCCTGGATACGCAGTATTTT CSAISGGSLDTQYF
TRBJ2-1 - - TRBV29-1 TGCAGCCACGGCGGAGGGATCGCCTACAATGAGCAGTTCTTC CSHGGGIAYNEQFF
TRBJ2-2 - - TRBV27 TGTGCCAGCAGTTCCAACAGCCTCCCCGGGGAGCTGTTTTTT CASSSNSLPGELFF
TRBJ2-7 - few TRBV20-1 TGCAGTGCTAGAAAGACTGGTCTAGCGTCATCCTACGAGCAGTACTTC CSARKTGLASSYEQYF